Listed here are 9 T cell receptor beta chains from one sample, sequenced in a study of monozygotic twins with inflammatory bowel disease. Reprocessing the 5' RACE reads, TCRdb reports a single entry for every CDR3 protein and omits DNA. The clone table shows some 150,000 distinct CDR3 sequences, with the ten largest holding about 2.4%. Source material: blood. These receptors were obtained from a human donor with ulcerative colitis or Crohn's disease, or a healthy co-twin of an affected twin (not recorded which).

The J gene is TRBJ2-3, the V gene TRBV29-1; there is no DNA to check the TCRdb D call of TRBD2. The V gene's germline CDR1 is SQVTM and CDR2 ANQGSEA. CDR3 size: 15 residues. CDR3 sequence: CSRALSVFGPDTQYF.

CDR3 amino acids: CASSSPDAGELFF. The chain uses TRBV6-5 and TRBJ2-2. CDR3 length: 13 residues. Germline values: CDR1 MNHEY, CDR2 SVGAGI.

This chain connects TRBV20-1 to TRBJ1-1; TCRdb selects TRBD1, and the lack of DNA leaves this call unchecked. Germline assignment: CDR1 DFQATT and CDR2 SNEGSKA (reference sequence). The CDR3 covers 13 residues. The CDR3 protein is CSARDTIGVEAFF.

V usage is TRBV7-2 and J usage is TRBJ2-2; TCRdb proposes TRBD1, but this gene call is untestable without DNA. Germline V gene lookup returns CDR1 SGHTA and CDR2 FQGNSA. CDR3 size: 16 residues. The CDR3 here is CASSPGGGARGGELFF.

The V gene is TRBV20-1, the J gene TRBJ2-3; the D gene TCRdb calls, TRBD2, cannot be checked with no DNA. The CDR3 has 16 residues. Germline values: CDR1 DFQATT, CDR2 SNEGSKA (reference sequence). CDR3 in amino acids: CSARDPSGRASDTQYF.

The chain couples TRBV5-1 to TRBJ1-1. There are 16 residues in the CDR3. CDR1 and CDR2 from the germline V gene are SGHRS and YFSETQ. The CDR3 sequence: CASSLAGLGMNTEAFF.

The chain's CDR3 is CASSLVRGDYGYTF. V gene TRBV5-1 combines with J gene TRBJ1-2; as DNA is missing, the TRBD1 call by TCRdb cannot be tested. This CDR3 has 14 residues. Germline V gene lookup returns CDR1 SGHRS and CDR2 YFSETQ.

Here the CDR3 reads CASSLWSSRGEAFF. The chain employs TRBV5-1 and TRBJ1-1; there is no DNA to check the TCRdb D call of TRBD1. The CDR3 spans 14 residues. Germline CDR1 SGHRS, CDR2 YFSETQ.

The chain uses TRBV20-1 and TRBJ1-1. This CDR3 has 13 amino acids. The germline gives CDR1 DFQATT, CDR2 SNEGSKA (reference sequence). The CDR3 region is CSAREEAHTEAFF.